This TCR beta chain is drawn from a study of T cell repertoires in cytomegalovirus infection. Study details: Recently described HLA-C-restricted plus well-studied HLA-B-restricted CMV epitopes were used. In public TCR beta signatures, there were indications of both CMV infection and matching HLA type. Study observations and caveats: HLA-C-restricted CMV-specific TCR beta clonotypes prevailed in the ex vivo response.

Remarks on this clonotype: The antigen is not known.

Trimming pared 5 bases from V and 6 bases from J, leaving 5 bases between. CDR1 LGHNT and CDR2 FRNRAP come from the germline V gene. The CDR3 is made up of 11 amino acids. TCRdb called the reads again in MiXCR, with one record for every CDR3 protein. This table holds 380,000 or so distinct CDR3 sequences, roughly 34% found once. V gene TRBV12-5 combines with J gene TRBJ2-1; D is ambiguous. The TCR originated in a human donor in good health (CMV status not recorded). Some clones in this sample may be carry-over from other donors' samples. Sequences were derived from cultured PBMCs, sampled from culture after CMV antigen stimulation. The CDR3 DNA reads TGTGCTAGTGGTGGCAGCAATGAGCAGTTCTTC. Translation: CASGGSNEQFF.